The 27 T cell receptor beta chains below come from one sample, sequenced in a study of regulatory T cells in long-lasting Graves disease. The time point denotes: newly diagnosed GD, antithyroid drugs for less than 3 months. The TCR library was made from RNA extracted from PBMCs. CDR3 regions were amplified by Arm-PCR using iRepertoire HTBI primers to build TCR beta libraries. TCRdb re-called the multiplex PCR reads through MiXCR, storing one row per CDR3 protein. The sample lists 550,000 or so distinct CDR3 sequences, 12% occurring once. This sample was shared with a second study, whose subject was T cells in Graves' hyperthyroidism and ophthalmopathy.

The material was peripheral blood mononuclear cells (PBMCs), obtained at new diagnosis, from a patient treated with antithyroid drugs. These receptors were taken from a woman aged 25 to 39 with Graves disease.

This clonotype was seen a handful of times. The chain carries TRBV14 and TRBJ2-3; D gene uncertain. CDR1 SGHDN and CDR2 FVKESK come from the germline V gene. V lost 6 bases to trimming and J lost 4 bases, with 11 bases between them. The CDR3 spans 13 residues. CDR3: CASSQRFADTQYF. The CDR3 nucleotides are TGTGCCAGCAGTCAAAGATTCGCAGATACGCAGTATTTT.

This clonotype was observed a few times. This chain uses TRBV20-1 with TRBJ1-1, with 7 nucleotides matching TRBD1. The CDR3 consists of 15 residues. Per the germline V gene, CDR1 is DFQATT and CDR2 is SNEGSKA (reference sequence). V lost 3 bases, J lost 0 bases, and 7 bases stayed unmatched. In nucleotides, the CDR3 is TGCAGTGCTAGTGTTTCGGGACAGCTGAACACTGAAGCTTTCTTT. Its protein product is CSASVSGQLNTEAFF.

The chain uses TRBV19 and TRBJ2-7, with D maybe TRBD1 (5 bases). The CDR3 length is 15 residues. Germline V CDR1 and CDR2: LNHDA, SQIVND (reference sequence). V was trimmed by 3 bases and J by 2 bases, leaving 14 bases between them. The CDR3 sequence is CASSITVAGTYEQYF. The DNA for the CDR3 is TGTGCCAGTAGTATTACGGTGGCAGGGACCTACGAGCAGTACTTC.

This clonotype was recorded a few times. The V and J genes are TRBV5-1 and TRBJ1-2; 8 nucleotides agree with TRBD1. The CDR3 sequence is 14 residues long. Germline lookup yields CDR1 SGHRS and CDR2 YFSETQ. V was pared by 4 bases and J by 6 bases, with 8 bases of the junction left unmatched. The CDR3 loop reads CASSIRQGLDGYTF. In DNA, the CDR3 is TGCGCCAGCAGCATCCGACAGGGGCTGGATGGCTACACCTTC.

This clonotype was picked up many times. The V and J genes are TRBV12-3 or TRBV12-4 and TRBJ2-3; the match to TRBD1 covers 10 bases. The CDR3 consists of 14 residues. V was pared by 7 bases and J by 4 bases, with 5 bases of the junction left unmatched. The CDR3 coding sequence is TGTGCCAGCACCGGGACAGGGGCCCCAGATACGCAGTATTTT. This encodes CASTGTGAPDTQYF.

This clonotype was detected many times. The genes are TRBV18 and TRBJ2-1, with 8 positions matching TRBD2. After removal of 1 base from V and 2 bases from J, the junction contained 4 bases not matched to a gene. Looked up from germline, CDR1 is KGHSH and CDR2 is LQKENI. The length of the CDR3 is 16 residues. CDR3 DNA sequence: TGTGCCAGCTCACCACTACTAGCGGACACCTACAATGAGCAGTTCTTC. Translated: CASSPLLADTYNEQFF.

A note on this clonotype: This may arise from a read error, as a much more abundant clone is one base away. The chain links TRBV24-1 to TRBJ2-1, with TRBD2 identical over 10 bases. The V gene end was trimmed by 6 bases and the J gene end by 4 bases; junction bases not matched to a gene: 8. Germline V gene lookup returns CDR1 KGHDR and CDR2 SFDVKD. The CDR3 has 16 amino acids. The CDR3 region is CATSHTGTSEYNEQFF. Written as DNA, the CDR3 is TGTGCCACCAGTCATACCGGGACTAGCGAGTACAATGAGCAGTTCTTC.

The sample holds a few counts of this clonotype. J is TRBJ1-6 and V is TRBV3-1; D not certain. The length of the CDR3 is 16 residues. Germline CDR1 and CDR2: LGHDT and YNNKEL (reference sequence). The germline V and J ends were trimmed by 4 bases and 0 bases, with 10 bases remaining between them. DNA of the CDR3: TGTGCCAGCAGCCGCGACAAAAGCTCCTATAATTCACCCCTCCACTTT. Protein: CASSRDKSSYNSPLHF.

This chain links TRBV20-1 with TRBJ1-2, with 7 bases lining up with TRBD1. The CDR3 consists of 14 residues. With 5 bases clipped from V and 4 bases from J, the junction kept 10 bases outside the gene matches. Germline V CDR1 and CDR2: DFQATT, SNEGSKA (reference sequence). CDR3 protein: CSAVEGTATYGYTF. The DNA for the CDR3 is TGCAGTGCTGTTGAGGGGACAGCTACCTATGGCTACACCTTC.

This clonotype occurred many times. The rearrangement links TRBV5-6 to TRBJ2-1; D perhaps matches TRBD2 (6 bases). This CDR3 is 14 amino acids long. Trimming shortened V by 5 bases and J by 1 base, and 10 bases separated the two germline ends. From germline, CDR1 is SGHDT and CDR2 YYEEEE. CDR3 bases: TGTGCCAGCAGTTCGGACTATTCCTACAATGAGCAGTTCTTC. The encoded protein is CASSSDYSYNEQFF.

This clonotype was observed at least ten times. J is TRBJ1-2 and V is TRBV12-3 or TRBV12-4, with 8 bases aligning to TRBD1. V lost 2 bases and J lost 7; bases outside the gene matches: 6. The CDR3 contains 14 residues. CDR3 protein: CASSLNQGAVGYTF. CDR3 DNA: TGTGCCAGCAGTTTAAATCAGGGGGCTGTTGGCTACACCTTC.

Ten or more counts support this clonotype. V is TRBV20-1 and J is TRBJ1-5; D is undetermined. The CDR3 spans 13 residues. Germline lookup yields CDR1 DFQATT and CDR2 SNEGSKA (reference sequence). The V and J ends lost 2 bases and 5 bases respectively, with 10 bases between them. For the CDR3, the DNA is TGCAGTGCTAGATCAGTTATCCATCAGCCCCAGCATTTT. It codes for CSARSVIHQPQHF.

Ten or more counts support this clonotype. This chain connects TRBV2 to TRBJ2-7; 8 bases align to TRBD1. Trimming took 8 bases from V and 4 from J; bases not matched to a gene: 7. The CDR3 spans 13 residues. Germline V lookup: CDR1 SNHLY, CDR2 FYNNEI. This CDR3 reads CASLGQGQYEQYF. The CDR3, as DNA: TGTGCCAGCTTAGGACAGGGCCAGTACGAGCAGTACTTC.

Concerning this clonotype itself: A much bigger clone sits one base away, suggesting this may be a read error. The chain recombines TRBV11-2 with TRBJ2-5; 14 nucleotides agree with TRBD2. The CDR3 loop spans 16 amino acids. The germline CDR1 and CDR2 sequences are SGHAT and FQNNGV. The CDR3 sequence: CASSRTSGRQGETRYF. Written as DNA, the CDR3 is TGTGCCAGCAGCCGGACTAGCGGGAGGCAGGGAGAGACCCGGTACTTC.

This clonotype was counted a single time. The V call is TRBV7-8, the J call TRBJ2-7, with 9 nucleotides matching TRBD2. With 6 bases clipped from V and 3 bases from J, the junction kept 12 bases outside the gene matches. There are 16 residues in the CDR3. Germline V gene sequence: CDR1 SGHVS, CDR2 FQNEAQ. The CDR3: CASRGWTSARFYEQYF. The CDR3 nucleotides are TGTGCCAGCAGGGGATGGACTAGCGCCCGTTTCTACGAGCAGTACTTC.

In this sample, this clonotype turned up many times. The DNA for the CDR3 is TGTGCCAGTAGGGGCCCAAGCACAGATACGCAGTATTTT. This translates into CASRGPSTDTQYF. The chain joins TRBV6-2 or TRBV6-3 to TRBJ2-3; D perhaps matches TRBD1 (5 bases). Trimming pared 9 bases from V and 0 bases from J, leaving 10 bases between. Looked up from germline, CDR1 is MNHEY and CDR2 is SVGEGT. CDR3 length: 13 residues.

J is TRBJ2-3 and V is TRBV30; no firm D call. The J call may be incorrect, as the DNA end agrees better with TRBJ1-5. Per the germline V gene, CDR1 is GTSNPN and CDR2 is SVGIG (reference sequence). This CDR3 comprises 14 residues. In DNA, the CDR3 is TGTGCCTGGAGCCTAGCTCCTAGCACAGATACGCAGCATTTT. The encoded protein is CAWSLAPSTDTQHF.

Many counts were recorded for this clonotype. This rearrangement joins TRBV7-9 to TRBJ2-5; perhaps TRBD1 as D (5 bases). This CDR3 contains 15 residues. The V end was cut by 0 bases, the J end by 1 base, with 9 bases between. Germline V gene data show CDR1 as SEHNR and CDR2 as FQNEAQ (reference sequence). The CDR3 DNA sequence: TGTGCCAGCAGCTTAGCCCCAGGGATCCAAGAGACCCAGTACTTC. This sequence encodes CASSLAPGIQETQYF.

This chain links TRBV30 with TRBJ2-4; 9 nucleotides agree with TRBD1. The CDR3 spans 15 residues. The V and J ends lost 0 bases and 8 bases, in that order; junction bases with no gene match: 8. Per the germline V gene, CDR1 is GTSNPN and CDR2 is SVGIG (reference sequence). The CDR3 spells CAWSVPGQGKYIQYF. The CDR3 DNA reads as TGTGCCTGGAGTGTGCCGGGACAGGGTAAATACATTCAGTACTTC.

This rearrangement joins TRBV25-1 to TRBJ2-1; 8 bases agree with TRBD1. The CDR3 is 16 residues long. The germline V gene has CDR1 MGHDK and CDR2 SYGVNS. V trimming: 2 bases; J trimming: 10 bases; junction bases outside the gene matches: 13. In nucleotides, the CDR3 is TGTGCCAGCAGTGAAACCGTCGGGACAGGAACCTACGAGCAGTTCTTC. Its translation is CASSETVGTGTYEQFF.

About this clonotype: Just one base apart from a much larger clone, this may be a read error. The chain carries TRBV14 and TRBJ2-1, with TRBD2 identical over 13 bases. The V and J ends lost 5 bases and 10 bases, in that order; junction bases with no gene match: 8. The CDR3 is 15 residues long. In germline, CDR1 is SGHDN, CDR2 FVKESK. CDR3: CASSKLAGGTYEQFF. The DNA for the CDR3 is TGTGCCAGCAGCAAACTAGCGGGAGGGACCTACGAGCAGTTCTTC.

In its sample, this clonotype was seen a few times. This chain uses TRBV15 with TRBJ2-2, with 8 bases matching TRBD1. With 3 bases clipped from V and 5 bases from J, the junction kept 2 bases outside the gene matches. Germline CDR1 and CDR2: LNHNV and YYDKDF (reference sequence). This CDR3 contains 14 residues. The CDR3 bases are TGTGCCACCAGCAGGAGACAGGGGACCGGGGAGCTGTTTTTT. It is translated as CATSRRQGTGELFF.

This clonotype came up many times. V usage is TRBV6-2 or TRBV6-3 and J usage is TRBJ1-1; D gene ambiguous. CDR1 is MNHEY, CDR2 SVGEGT, per germline. The length of the CDR3 is 13 residues. Trimming removed 0 bases at V and 11 bases at J, with 13 bases between. The CDR3 here is CASSYSLGLLAFF. CDR3 sequence (DNA): TGTGCCAGCAGTTACTCGCTTGGGCTCTTGGCTTTCTTT.

This clonotype was seen many times. The chain uses TRBV7-9 and TRBJ2-7; D may be TRBD1 (5 bases). The CDR3 length is 13 residues. Looked up from germline, CDR1 is SEHNR and CDR2 is FQNEAQ (reference sequence). V was cut by 7 bases and J by 4 bases, with 14 bases left in between. CDR3 amino acids: CASTPAGRYEQYF. CDR3 bases: TGTGCCAGCACCCCAGCAGGGCGGTACGAGCAGTACTTC.

The sample holds many counts of this clonotype. The chain is built from TRBV11-2 and TRBJ1-1; no firm D call. V lost 3 bases to trimming and J lost 5 bases, with 10 bases between them. The CDR3 extends over 13 amino acids. CDR1 is SGHAT and CDR2 is FQNNGV in the germline V gene. CDR3 nucleotide sequence: TGTGCCAGCAGCTTCGGTGCGAGAACTGAAGCTTTCTTT. Amino acids: CASSFGARTEAFF.

This clonotype was counted many times. This chain links TRBV7-2 with TRBJ2-5, with 7 bases lining up with TRBD1. V lost 5 bases and J lost 4; bases outside the gene matches: 7. The CDR3 is 14 amino acids. Germline V gene data show CDR1 as SGHTA and CDR2 as FQGNSA. CDR3 in DNA: TGTGCCAGCAGCCAAGGGACAGCCCGAGAGACCCAGTACTTC. Its translation is CASSQGTARETQYF.

The DNA for the CDR3 is TGTGCCTGGCACACACATAACCTCGGGACAGGGTACCGCTCTGGGGCCAACGTCCTGACTTTC. This translates into CAWHTHNLGTGYRSGANVLTF. J is TRBJ2-6 and V is TRBV30; 9 positions match TRBD1. The V gene end was trimmed by 5 bases and the J gene end by 0 bases; junction bases not matched to a gene: 20. Looked up from germline, CDR1 is GTSNPN and CDR2 is SVGIG (reference sequence). The CDR3 contains 21 residues. The whole variable domain, filled in from reference TRBV30 and TRBJ2-6, reads SQTIHQWPATLVQPVGSPLSLECTVEGTSNPNLYWYRQAAGRGLQLLFYSVGIGQISSEVPQNLSASRPQDRQFILSSKKLLLSDSGFYLCAWHTHNLGTGYRSGANVLTFGAGSRLTVL.